One and the same sample provided the 20 T cell receptor beta chains below, sequenced in a study of beta chain features in type 1 diabetes. Study-level results: All four CD4+ subsets of Type 1 diabetes patients contained TCRB CDR3s that were moderately but significantly shorter.

These receptors are not linked to any known antigen. The entirety of the isolated RNA underwent reverse transcription, so expressed TCRB transcripts were sequenced. TCRdb keeps only in-frame clones here, not all; method: immunoSEQ multiplex PCR. The sample has about 170,000 clones, 7.5% to 8.5% seen once; the top ten hold under 0.55%. Sequencing used central memory CD4+ T cells from blood. All receptors come from a man between 18 and 35 years old with type 1 diabetes.

This chain joins TRBV5-4 and TRBJ2-1; 11 bases are a match to TRBD2. Germline V gives CDR1 SGHNT, CDR2 YYREEE (reference sequence). The junction had 7 bases not matched to a gene; V was cut back by 4 bases and J by 10 bases. The CDR3 is 14 amino acids. This chain's CDR3 is CASSMGLAEREQFF. CDR3 in DNA: TGTGCCAGCAGCATGGGACTAGCGGAAAGGGAGCAGTTCTTC.

This clone was seen only a few times. The chain recombines TRBV30 with TRBJ1-4; D is unclear. CDR1 and CDR2 (germline): GTSNPN, SVGIG (reference sequence). The CDR3 covers 11 residues. Trimming pared 2 bases from V and 5 bases from J, leaving 3 bases between. This CDR3 reads CAWSTNEKLFF. CDR3 nucleotide sequence: TGTGCCTGGAGTACAAATGAAAAACTGTTTTTT. Together with reference TRBV30 and TRBJ1-4, the CDR3 gives the full variable domain: SQTIHQWPATLVQPVGSPLSLECTVEGTSNPNLYWYRQAAGRGLQLLFYSVGIGQISSEVPQNLSASRPQDRQFILSSKKLLLSDSGFYLCAWSTNEKLFFGSGTQLSVL.

This clone was detected a few times. V and J are TRBV27 and TRBJ2-1; 7 bases map to TRBD2. The CDR3 covers 15 residues. Germline-derived CDR1 and CDR2 are MNHEY and SMNVEV (reference sequence). The J segment lost 0 bases and the V segment lost 5 bases, leaving 4 bases of the junction unmatched. The CDR3 nucleotides are TGTGCCAGCAGTAGGGGCGGGGGCTCCTACAATGAGCAGTTCTTC. Translating gives CASSRGGGSYNEQFF.

The J gene is TRBJ2-1, the V gene TRBV27; 7 nucleotides match TRBD1. Germline V gene sequence: CDR1 MNHEY, CDR2 SMNVEV (reference sequence). This CDR3 contains 13 residues. With V trimmed by 6 bases and J by 9 bases, 8 bases remained unmatched. CDR3: CASRRTGVGEQFF. The CDR3 bases are TGTGCCAGCAGACGAACAGGGGTCGGTGAGCAGTTCTTC.

This chain uses TRBV27 with TRBJ2-1; 13 bases line up with TRBD2. The CDR3 is made up of 19 amino acids. V was pared by 5 bases and J by 0 bases, with 10 bases of the junction left unmatched. Germline CDR1 and CDR2: MNHEY and SMNVEV (reference sequence). The CDR3 DNA follows: TGTGCCAGCAGTGGAGGGACTAGCGGGACCTCGAGCTCCTACAATGAGCAGTTCTTC. Protein product: CASSGGTSGTSSSYNEQFF.

This clone was seen a handful of times. The rearrangement uses TRBV27 and TRBJ2-5, with no clear D. This CDR3 region has 13 residues. V shed 6 bases and J shed 1 base, with 9 bases lying between them. The V gene's germline CDR1 is MNHEY and CDR2 SMNVEV (reference sequence). The CDR3 is CASRLTLQETQYF. The CDR3 DNA reads TGTGCCAGCAGACTCACCCTCCAAGAGACCCAGTACTTC.

The rearrangement uses TRBV13 and TRBJ2-7; 11 nucleotides line up with TRBD1. From germline, CDR1 is PRHDT and CDR2 FYEKMQ (reference sequence). The CDR3 contains 15 residues. Trimming at V came to 5 bases and at J to 3 bases, leaving 6 bases not matched to a gene. The CDR3 reads CASSTRTGGYYEQYF. The CDR3 region has the DNA TGTGCCAGCAGCACGCGGACAGGGGGCTACTACGAGCAGTACTTC. The full variable domain, rest sourced from reference TRBV13 and TRBJ2-7, is AAGVIQSPRHLIKEKRETATLKCYPIPRHDTVYWYQQGPGQDPQFLISFYEKMQSDKGSIPDRFSAQQFSDYHSELNMSSLELGDSALYFCASSTRTGGYYEQYFGPGTRLTVT.

This chain uses TRBV5-4 with TRBJ2-1; TRBD2 aligns across 9 bases. Germline values: CDR1 SGHNT, CDR2 YYREEE (reference sequence). V trimming: 5 bases; J trimming: 4 bases; junction bases outside the gene matches: 10. This CDR3 has 16 residues. The CDR3 protein is CASRVQSGGPYNEQFF. CDR3 coding DNA: TGTGCCAGCAGGGTACAAAGCGGGGGGCCATACAATGAGCAGTTCTTC.

In its sample, this clone was seen a few times. The chain uses TRBV5-1 and TRBJ1-1; 8 bases match TRBD1. Trimming at V came to 5 bases and at J to 7 bases, leaving 16 bases not matched to a gene. CDR1 and CDR2 from the germline V gene are SGHRS and YFSETQ. The CDR3 is 16 residues long. CDR3 sequence: CASRRSPGGTNFEAFF. CDR3 DNA sequence: TGCGCCAGCAGACGGTCCCCAGGGGGCACTAATTTTGAAGCTTTCTTT. Full variable domain (missing parts from reference TRBV5-1 and TRBJ1-1): KAGVTQTPRYLIKTRGQQVTLSCSPISGHRSVSWYQQTPGQGLQFLFEYFSETQRNKGNFPGRFSGRQFSNSRSEMNVSTLELGDSALYLCASRRSPGGTNFEAFFGQGTRLTVV.

The chain joins TRBV5-1 to TRBJ2-5; 10 bases line up with TRBD1. The CDR3 covers 13 residues. Germline values: CDR1 SGHRS, CDR2 YFSETQ. Losses at the gene ends were 7 bases for V and 5 bases for J; bases not matched to a gene: 5. CDR3 loop: CASSGQGLETQYF. The CDR3 nucleotides read TGCGCCAGCTCGGGACAGGGGTTGGAGACCCAGTACTTC.

This clone has only a few counts. This chain uses TRBV5-4 with TRBJ2-5, with TRBD1 matching 9 bases. The CDR3 covers 13 residues. Trimming cost V 4 bases and J 4 bases; bases outside gene matches: 2. The germline V gene encodes CDR1 SGHNT and CDR2 YYREEE (reference sequence). CDR3 nucleotide sequence: TGTGCCAGCAGCGTGGGACAGGGAGAGACCCAGTACTTC. This translates into CASSVGQGETQYF.

The sample holds a few counts of this clone. The chain is built from TRBV10-3 and TRBJ2-7; 12 bases agree with TRBD1. J gave up 5 bases and V 2 bases, and 4 bases lay outside the gene matches. This CDR3 is 15 amino acids long. Looked up from germline, CDR1 is ENHRY and CDR2 is SYGVKD. The CDR3 loop is CAISEAGQGAHEQYF. The CDR3 DNA reads TGTGCCATCAGTGAGGCGGGACAGGGGGCCCACGAGCAGTACTTC.

The chain couples TRBV19 to TRBJ2-3, with a tentative D call TRBD2 (5 bases). There are 14 residues in the CDR3. Between the trimmed V and J ends, which lost 5 bases and 2 bases, there was a span of 11 bases. In germline, CDR1 is LNHDA, CDR2 SQIVND (reference sequence). CDR3 sequence (DNA): TGTGCCAGTAGTTCTCGAGGGAACACAGATACGCAGTATTTT. Translating gives CASSSRGNTDTQYF.

This clone has only a few counts. The chain links TRBV11-3 to TRBJ1-1, with a possible D match to TRBD1 (6 bases). Germline V lookup: CDR1 SGHNT, CDR2 YENEEA. V lost 7 bases and J lost 3, with 12 bases in between. The CDR3 has 13 residues. In nucleotides, the CDR3 is TGTGCCAGCACCATCCACAGGGACACTGAAGCTTTCTTT. Translation: CASTIHRDTEAFF. Based on the CDR3 plus reference TRBV11-3 and TRBJ1-1, the full variable domain is EAGVVQSPRYKIIEKKQPVAFWCNPISGHNTLYWYLQNLGQGPELLIRYENEEAVDDSQLPKDRFSAERLKGVDSTLKIQPAELGDSAVYLCASTIHRDTEAFFGQGTRLTVV.

The chain carries TRBV28 and TRBJ1-2, with D tentatively TRBD1 (5 bases). Germline V gene lookup returns CDR1 MDHEN and CDR2 SYDVKM. With 2 bases removed from V and 2 bases from J, the gap between germline ends came to 6 bases. The CDR3 has 13 residues. The CDR3 spells CASSLRGNYGYTF. The CDR3 DNA is TGTGCCAGCAGTTTACGGGGGAACTATGGCTACACCTTC.

Ten or more counts support this clone. V is TRBV28 and J is TRBJ1-1; D not certain. The CDR3 loop spans 18 amino acids. In germline, CDR1 is MDHEN, CDR2 SYDVKM. V gave up 2 bases and J gave up 0 bases, with 19 bases separating them. The CDR3 nucleotides read TGTGCCAGCAGTTTAATCTTTAGGAGGGCCCCGATGAACACTGAAGCTTTCTTT. This sequence encodes CASSLIFRRAPMNTEAFF.

This clone was observed a handful of times. The chain carries TRBV5-1 and TRBJ2-1, with 7 positions matching TRBD2. V lost 5 bases and J lost 4; bases outside the gene matches: 9. In germline, CDR1 is SGHRS, CDR2 YFSETQ. This CDR3 spans 15 amino acids. This CDR3 reads CASRHRDYLYNEQFF. CDR3 nucleotides: TGCGCCAGCAGACATCGGGACTACCTATACAATGAGCAGTTCTTC.

The chain couples TRBV20-1 to TRBJ2-7; D uncertain. CDR1 and CDR2 from the germline V gene are DFQATT and SNEGSKA (reference sequence). V gave up 3 bases and J gave up 5 bases, with 5 bases separating them. The CDR3 is made up of 10 amino acids. CDR3 sequence reads: CSASQNEQYF. CDR3 DNA: TGCAGTGCTAGCCAGAACGAGCAGTACTTC.

There are a few counts of this clone. The J gene is TRBJ2-5, the V gene TRBV7-6; TRBD1 matches at 7 bases. The V gene's germline CDR1 is SGHVS and CDR2 FNYEAQ. Trimming cost V 0 bases and J 5 bases; bases outside gene matches: 6. This CDR3 contains 15 residues. CDR3 in amino acids: CASSLALRGRETQYF. The CDR3 DNA reads TGTGCCAGCAGCTTAGCGTTGAGGGGGCGGGAGACCCAGTACTTC. The full variable domain, rest sourced from reference TRBV7-6 and TRBJ2-5, is GAGVSQSPRYKVTKRGQDVALRCDPISGHVSLYWYRQALGQGPEFLTYFNYEAQQDKSGLPNDRFSAERPEGSISTLTIQRTEQRDSAMYRCASSLALRGRETQYFGPGTRLLVL.

The V gene is TRBV2, the J gene TRBJ1-5; 9 nucleotides match TRBD1. The CDR3 length is 14 residues. Germline values: CDR1 SNHLY, CDR2 FYNNEI. Trimming at V came to 5 bases and at J to 9 bases, leaving 8 bases not matched to a gene. The CDR3 spells CASSLTGGEGPQHF. CDR3 bases: TGTGCCAGCAGTCTAACAGGGGGCGAGGGGCCCCAGCATTTT.